The 27 T cell receptor beta chains presented below share a single source sample, sequenced in a study of blood T cell repertoires in COVID-19. Profiling relied on immunoSEQ multiplex PCR, and the TCRdb table lists in-frame clones only, not all of them. Found here are approximately 76,000 clones, 85% to 90% of them singletons; the top ten hold 30% to 40%. The sample was peripheral blood. The receptors derive from an elderly woman with active or convalescent COVID-19.

This clone showed up just a few times. V and J are TRBV10-3 and TRBJ2-7; unclear D gene. Germline V CDR1 and CDR2: ENHRY, SYGVKD. The CDR3 loop spans 13 amino acids. Trimming took 2 bases from V and 0 from J, leaving 5 bases between them. CDR3 in amino acids: CAISESLSYEQYF. CDR3 bases: TGTGCCATCAGTGAGAGCCTCTCCTACGAGCAGTACTTC.

This sequence joins TRBV6-5 and TRBJ1-1, with a possible D match to TRBD1 (6 bases). This CDR3 region has 15 residues. The germline V gene has CDR1 MNHEY and CDR2 SVGAGI. V was shortened by 5 bases and J by 2 bases, with 15 bases between the two germline ends. CDR3 bases: TGTGCCAGCAGTCTGGACAGCTTTTCTAACACTGAAGCTTTCTTT. Protein: CASSLDSFSNTEAFF.

The V call is TRBV28, the J call TRBJ2-2; 10 positions match TRBD2. V gave up 5 bases and J gave up 7 bases; unmatched junction bases: 7. The CDR3 loop spans 15 amino acids. Germline V lookup: CDR1 MDHEN, CDR2 SYDVKM. CDR3 sequence reads: CASSTPSGGDGELFF. The CDR3, as DNA: TGTGCCAGCAGTACCCCTAGCGGGGGTGACGGGGAGCTGTTTTTT.

The genes are TRBV6-1 and TRBJ1-5; TRBD1 matches 9 bases. The CDR3 loop spans 16 amino acids. Germline V gene lookup returns CDR1 MNHNS and CDR2 SASEGT. V trimming: 4 bases; J trimming: 10 bases; junction bases outside the gene matches: 14. The CDR3 DNA reads TGTGCCAGCAGTGCCCGGGGACAGGGAGGGCTCCGTCCCCAGCATTTT. Its translation is CASSARGQGGLRPQHF.

The chain uses TRBV2 and TRBJ2-3; 8 nucleotides agree with TRBD1. In germline, CDR1 is SNHLY, CDR2 FYNNEI. The CDR3 totals 18 residues. V was pared by 5 bases and J by 2 bases, with 15 bases of the junction left unmatched. The CDR3 reads CASSRPTNGQGPTDTQYF. CDR3 bases: TGTGCCAGCAGTCGACCAACGAACGGACAGGGCCCCACAGATACGCAGTATTTT.

The rearrangement links TRBV7-9 to TRBJ2-7, with 7 nucleotides matching TRBD2. Germline V lookup: CDR1 SEHNR, CDR2 FQNEAQ (reference sequence). J was trimmed by 6 bases and V by 1 base; bases with no gene match: 6. This CDR3 has 14 amino acids. In DNA form, the CDR3 reads TGTGCCAGCAGCTTAGGGCCTTGGGGGGGCGAGCAGTACTTC. This translates into CASSLGPWGGEQYF.

The chain joins TRBV15 to TRBJ2-1; D is perhaps TRBD2 (6 bases). Looked up from germline, CDR1 is LNHNV and CDR2 is YYDKDF (reference sequence). Trimming pared 7 bases from V and 7 bases from J, leaving 17 bases between. This CDR3 has 14 residues. CDR3 DNA: TGTGCCACCAATCGGGCAGGAGGGTTGAATGAGCAGTTCTTC. Amino acid sequence: CATNRAGGLNEQFF.

The rearrangement links TRBV6-5 to TRBJ1-2; the match to TRBD1 covers 12 bases. This CDR3 is 14 amino acids long. V shed 6 bases, J shed 5 bases, and the junction held 4 bases outside the gene matches. Germline loops: CDR1 MNHEY, CDR2 SVGAGI. The CDR3 region has the DNA TGTGCCAGCAGGGGGACAGGGGGCTTTTATGGCTACACCTTC. The encoded protein is CASRGTGGFYGYTF.

The CDR3 protein is CASSYPGHEDGYTF. The CDR3 DNA is TGTGCCAGCAGTTACCCGGGACATGAAGATGGCTACACCTTC. The chain uses TRBV6-6 and TRBJ1-2; a possible D gene is TRBD1 (6 bases). V lost 2 bases and J lost 6, with 13 bases in between. Germline CDR1 and CDR2: MNHNY and SVGAGI (reference sequence). The CDR3 sequence is 14 residues long.

This clone was found a few times. V usage is TRBV10-3 and J usage is TRBJ2-1; 10 positions match TRBD2. This CDR3 comprises 14 residues. Germline CDR1 reads ENHRY; CDR2 reads SYGVKD. The V and J ends lost 6 bases and 4 bases, in that order; junction bases with no gene match: 3. In nucleotides, the CDR3 is TGTGCCATCAGCGGGACTAGCGAATACAATGAGCAGTTCTTC. Encoded protein: CAISGTSEYNEQFF.

The rearrangement links TRBV5-4 to TRBJ2-4; 9 bases are a match to TRBD1. With 4 bases clipped from V and 7 bases from J, the junction kept 6 bases outside the gene matches. The germline CDR1 and CDR2 sequences are SGHNT and YYREEE (reference sequence). CDR3 size: 14 residues. The CDR3 DNA reads TGTGCCAGCAGCGGAACCGGGACAGGGAACATTCAGTACTTC. Encoded protein: CASSGTGTGNIQYF.

The rearrangement uses TRBV20-1 and TRBJ1-4; the D is unclear. The CDR3 spans 11 residues. In germline, CDR1 is DFQATT, CDR2 SNEGSKA (reference sequence). V shed 3 bases and J shed 6 bases, with 5 bases lying between them. CDR3 DNA sequence: TGCAGTGCTAGCCCGGATGAAAAACTGTTTTTT. Translation: CSASPDEKLFF.

The chain couples TRBV5-1 to TRBJ2-5, with 10 bases matching TRBD2. The germline gives CDR1 SGHRS, CDR2 YFSETQ. This CDR3 is 19 amino acids long. The V and J ends lost 2 bases and 1 base, in that order; junction bases with no gene match: 14. The CDR3 here is CASSFTGLGGLAVQETQYF. Here the CDR3 DNA reads TGCGCCAGCAGCTTTACAGGGTTAGGAGGACTAGCGGTCCAAGAGACCCAGTACTTC.

This clone was found many times. The chain links TRBV19 to TRBJ1-2; 8 nucleotides line up with TRBD1. The ends lost 5 bases at V and 4 bases at J; junction bases unmatched: 6. The germline gives CDR1 LNHDA, CDR2 SQIVND (reference sequence). This CDR3 region has 14 residues. The CDR3 protein is CASSGGQGGYGYTF. The CDR3 nucleotides are TGTGCCAGTAGTGGAGGACAGGGCGGCTATGGCTACACCTTC.

V gene TRBV15 combines with J gene TRBJ2-3, with TRBD1 matching 9 bases. Germline CDR1 and CDR2: LNHNV and YYDKDF (reference sequence). There are 19 residues in the CDR3. Trimming removed 4 bases from V and 1 base from J; junction bases left unmatched: 15. The CDR3 loop reads CATSNPYPDRGKRTDTQYF. The CDR3 DNA is TGTGCCACCAGCAACCCATACCCGGACAGGGGAAAACGCACAGATACGCAGTATTTT. The full variable domain, its missing parts supplied by reference TRBV15 and TRBJ2-3, is DAMVIQNPRYQVTQFGKPVTLSCSQTLNHNVMYWYQQKSSQAPKLLFHYYDKDFNNEADTPDNFQSRRPNTSFCFLDIRSPGLGDTAMYLCATSNPYPDRGKRTDTQYFGPGTRLTVL.

The V gene is TRBV7-2, the J gene TRBJ2-7; tentative D call: TRBD1 (6 bases). The CDR3 sequence is 14 residues long. V was trimmed by 3 bases and J by 3 bases, leaving 12 bases between them. Germline CDR1 reads SGHTA; CDR2 reads FQGNSA. The CDR3 loop is CASSFPDSYYEQYF. DNA of the CDR3: TGTGCCAGCAGCTTCCCGGACAGTTACTACGAGCAGTACTTC.

The J gene is TRBJ1-5, the V gene TRBV10-3; TRBD1 is a possible D gene (6 bases). The CDR3 is 13 residues long. V shed 7 bases and J shed 7 bases, with 14 bases lying between them. Germline V gene data show CDR1 as ENHRY and CDR2 as SYGVKD. The CDR3 region has the DNA TGTGCCATCACCATAGACAGGTCGCAGCCCCAGCATTTT. Protein: CAITIDRSQPQHF.

The gene calls are TRBV7-9 and TRBJ2-1, with 12 bases lining up with TRBD2. The CDR3 has 17 amino acids. The J segment lost 3 bases and the V segment lost 4 bases, leaving 7 bases of the junction unmatched. Germline V gives CDR1 SEHNR, CDR2 FQNEAQ (reference sequence). The CDR3 reads CASSSRLAGDIYNEQFF. The CDR3 DNA reads TGTGCCAGCAGCTCCCGACTAGCGGGGGACATCTACAATGAGCAGTTCTTC.

V is TRBV3-1 (or the pseudogene TRBV3-2) and J is TRBJ2-5, with 10 bases fitting TRBD1. The CDR3 length is 18 residues. Trimming removed 0 bases from V and 5 bases from J; junction bases left unmatched: 12. Germline V gene lookup returns CDR1 LGHDT and CDR2 YNNKEL (reference sequence). DNA of the CDR3: TGTGCCAGCAGCCAAGATTCGACAGGGGGCAAAGTCGGGGAGACCCAGTACTTC. Translation gives CASSQDSTGGKVGETQYF.

This chain's CDR3 is CASSSGIRYGYTF. The CDR3 region has the DNA TGTGCCAGCAGTTCAGGGATCCGCTATGGCTACACCTTC. The V call is TRBV6-5, the J call TRBJ1-2, with a tentative D call TRBD1 (5 bases). Between the trimmed V and J ends, which lost 4 bases and 4 bases, there was a span of 10 bases. The germline gives CDR1 MNHEY, CDR2 SVGAGI. The CDR3 extends over 13 amino acids.

The chain couples TRBV7-3 to TRBJ2-3; no clear D. Looked up from germline, CDR1 is SGHTA and CDR2 is FQGTGA. This CDR3 has 18 residues. Deletions cut 0 bases from V and 0 bases from J, with 16 bases between. Written as DNA, the CDR3 is TGTGCCAGCAGCTTAACCGGCCCTCACGCGGTGAGCACAGATACGCAGTATTTT. It codes for CASSLTGPHAVSTDTQYF. Full variable domain (remainder filled in from reference TRBV7-3 and TRBJ2-3): GAGVSQTPSNKVTEKGKYVELRCDPISGHTALYWYRQSLGQGPEFLIYFQGTGAADDSGLPNDRFFAVRPEGSVSTLKIQRTERGDSAVYLCASSLTGPHAVSTDTQYFGPGTRLTVL.

V usage is TRBV18 and J usage is TRBJ1-2; TRBD1 aligns across 8 bases. This CDR3 spans 15 amino acids. Per the germline V gene, CDR1 is KGHSH and CDR2 is LQKENI. Trimming at V came to 2 bases and at J to 6 bases, leaving 8 bases not matched to a gene. CDR3 sequence reads: CASSPRTGSSDGYTF. The CDR3 DNA sequence: TGTGCCAGCTCACCAAGGACAGGGTCAAGCGATGGCTACACCTTC.

This chain connects TRBV4-1 to TRBJ2-3; a weak D match, TRBD2 (6 bases). Between the trimmed V and J ends, which lost 3 bases and 3 bases, there was a span of 25 bases. Germline lookup yields CDR1 MGHRA and CDR2 YSYEKL. This CDR3 has 19 amino acids. Here the CDR3 reads CASSHMREAGLLGTDTQYF. Written as DNA, the CDR3 is TGCGCCAGCAGCCACATGAGGGAGGCGGGCCTACTTGGGACAGATACGCAGTATTTT.

The V call is TRBV6-5, the J call TRBJ1-3, with 9 bases aligning to TRBD1. Germline CDR1 is MNHEY and CDR2 is SVGAGI. V was clipped by 7 bases and J by 2 bases; unmatched bases: 6. The CDR3 contains 15 residues. CDR3 DNA: TGTGCCAGCAAACCGGGACAGGGAGCTGGAAACACCATATATTTT. It encodes CASKPGQGAGNTIYF.

The chain carries TRBV6-5 and TRBJ2-3; possible D gene TRBD1, 6 bases. Trimming took off 6 bases at V and 4 bases at J, with 17 bases between the two ends. The germline gives CDR1 MNHEY, CDR2 SVGAGI. This CDR3 has 15 amino acids. The CDR3 sequence: CASRGTGKVPDTQYF. DNA for the CDR3: TGTGCCAGCAGGGGAACAGGGAAGGTCCCAGATACGCAGTATTTT.

V and J are TRBV6-6 and TRBJ1-5; TRBD1 matches 10 bases. CDR3 length: 12 amino acids. Germline V gene data show CDR1 as MNHNY and CDR2 as SVGAGI (reference sequence). Trimming removed 4 bases from V and 16 bases from J; junction bases left unmatched: 7. CDR3 nucleotide sequence: TGTGCCAGCAGTTTCGGACAGGGGGGCGACCATTTT. Translated: CASSFGQGGDHF.

This clone was seen a single time. The chain combines TRBV19 with TRBJ1-6; 7 positions agree with TRBD1. Germline loops: CDR1 LNHDA, CDR2 SQIVND (reference sequence). The junction had 11 bases not matched to a gene; V was cut back by 6 bases and J by 0 bases. The CDR3 totals 18 residues. The CDR3 DNA sequence: TGTGCCAGTAGAGAAAACCCAGGGGGAAGCTCCTATAATTCACCCCTCCACTTT. It translates to CASRENPGGSSYNSPLHF.